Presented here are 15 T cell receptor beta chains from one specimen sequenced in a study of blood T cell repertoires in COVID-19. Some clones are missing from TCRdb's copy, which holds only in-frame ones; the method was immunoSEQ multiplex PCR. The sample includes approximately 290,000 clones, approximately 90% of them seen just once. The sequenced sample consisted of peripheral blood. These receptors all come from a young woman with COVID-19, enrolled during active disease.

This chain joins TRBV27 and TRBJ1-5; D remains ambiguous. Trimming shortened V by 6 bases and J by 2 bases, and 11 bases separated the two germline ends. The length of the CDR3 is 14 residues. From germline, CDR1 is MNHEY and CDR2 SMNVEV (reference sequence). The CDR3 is CASSPLTGNQPQHF. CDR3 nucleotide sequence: TGTGCCAGCAGCCCCCTTACGGGCAATCAGCCCCAGCATTTT.

Here the CDR3 reads CASSKLLTGTGEAFF. The CDR3 bases are TGTGCCAGCAGTAAACTCTTGACAGGGACGGGTGAAGCTTTCTTT. The rearrangement links TRBV2 to TRBJ1-1, with 7 positions matching TRBD1. Germline CDR1 reads SNHLY; CDR2 reads FYNNEI. The V segment lost 5 bases and the J segment 7 bases; nucleotides outside the gene matches: 13. The CDR3 is 15 amino acids.

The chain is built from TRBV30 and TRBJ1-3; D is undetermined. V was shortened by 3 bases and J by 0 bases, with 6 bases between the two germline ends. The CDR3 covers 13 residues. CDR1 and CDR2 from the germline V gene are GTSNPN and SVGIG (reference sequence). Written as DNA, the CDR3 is TGTGCCTGGAGAACTTTCTCTGGAAACACCATATATTTT. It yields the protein CAWRTFSGNTIYF.

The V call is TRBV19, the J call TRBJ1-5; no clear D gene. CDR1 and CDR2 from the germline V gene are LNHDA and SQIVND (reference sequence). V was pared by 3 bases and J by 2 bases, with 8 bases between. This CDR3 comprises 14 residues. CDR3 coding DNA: TGTGCCAGTAGTATTGAGGTCGGCAATCAGCCCCAGCATTTT. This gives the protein CASSIEVGNQPQHF.

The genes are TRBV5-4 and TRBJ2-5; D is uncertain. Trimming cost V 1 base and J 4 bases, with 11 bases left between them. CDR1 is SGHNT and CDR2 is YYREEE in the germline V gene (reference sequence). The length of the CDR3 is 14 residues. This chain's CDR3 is CASSLSPNGETQYF. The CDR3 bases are TGTGCCAGCAGCTTGTCACCGAACGGAGAGACCCAGTACTTC.

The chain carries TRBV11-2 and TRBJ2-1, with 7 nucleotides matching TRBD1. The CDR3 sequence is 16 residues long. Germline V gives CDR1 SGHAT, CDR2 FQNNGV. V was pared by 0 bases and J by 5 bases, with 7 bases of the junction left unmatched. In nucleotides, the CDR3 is TGTGCCAGCAGCTTAGACCTTTACGACAGGGACAATGAGCAGTTCTTC. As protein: CASSLDLYDRDNEQFF.

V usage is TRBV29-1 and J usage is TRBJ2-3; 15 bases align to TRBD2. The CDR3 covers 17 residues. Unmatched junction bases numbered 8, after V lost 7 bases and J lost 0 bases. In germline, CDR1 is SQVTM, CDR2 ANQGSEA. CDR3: CSAPGTSGRFSTDTQYF. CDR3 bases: TGCAGCGCCCCGGGGACTAGCGGGAGGTTTAGCACAGATACGCAGTATTTT.

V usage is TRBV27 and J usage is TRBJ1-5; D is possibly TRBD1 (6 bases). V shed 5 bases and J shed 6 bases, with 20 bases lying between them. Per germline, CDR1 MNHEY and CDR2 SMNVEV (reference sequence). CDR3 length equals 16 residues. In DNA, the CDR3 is TGTGCCAGCAGTCCGCTCCTGGGAGGGGGAGGTCAGCCCCAGCATTTT. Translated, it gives CASSPLLGGGGQPQHF.

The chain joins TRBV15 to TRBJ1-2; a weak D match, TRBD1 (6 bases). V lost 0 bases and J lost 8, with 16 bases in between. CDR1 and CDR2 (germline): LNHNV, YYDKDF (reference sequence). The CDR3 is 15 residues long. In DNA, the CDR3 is TGTGCCACCAGCAGAGATAAATTAACAGGGAGAGGCTACACCTTC. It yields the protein CATSRDKLTGRGYTF.

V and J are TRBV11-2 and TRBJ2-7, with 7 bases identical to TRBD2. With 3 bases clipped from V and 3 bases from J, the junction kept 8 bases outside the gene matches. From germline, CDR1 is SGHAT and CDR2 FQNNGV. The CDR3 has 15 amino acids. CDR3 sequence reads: CASSFGGRFGYEQYF. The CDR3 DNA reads TGTGCCAGCAGCTTTGGCGGGAGATTCGGCTACGAGCAGTACTTC.

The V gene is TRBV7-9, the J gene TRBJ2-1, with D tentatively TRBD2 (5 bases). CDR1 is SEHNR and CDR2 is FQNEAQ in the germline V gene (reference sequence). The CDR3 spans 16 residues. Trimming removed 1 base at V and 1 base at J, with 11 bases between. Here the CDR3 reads CASSLVGGFSYNEQFF. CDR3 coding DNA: TGTGCCAGCAGCTTAGTAGGAGGATTTTCCTACAATGAGCAGTTCTTC.

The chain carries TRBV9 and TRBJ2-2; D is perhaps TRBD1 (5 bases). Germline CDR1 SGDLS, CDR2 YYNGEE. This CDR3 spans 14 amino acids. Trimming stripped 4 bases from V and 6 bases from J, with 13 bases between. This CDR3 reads CASSQLDRAGELFF. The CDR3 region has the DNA TGTGCCAGCAGCCAGCTAGACAGAGCCGGGGAGCTGTTTTTT.

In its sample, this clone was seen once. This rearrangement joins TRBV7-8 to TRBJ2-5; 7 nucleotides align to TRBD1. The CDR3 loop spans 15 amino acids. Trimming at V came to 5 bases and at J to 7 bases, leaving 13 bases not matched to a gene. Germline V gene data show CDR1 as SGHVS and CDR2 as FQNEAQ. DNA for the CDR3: TGTGCCAGCAGCCGCCCTGGACAGGACAGCCGGACCCAGTACTTC. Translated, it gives CASSRPGQDSRTQYF.

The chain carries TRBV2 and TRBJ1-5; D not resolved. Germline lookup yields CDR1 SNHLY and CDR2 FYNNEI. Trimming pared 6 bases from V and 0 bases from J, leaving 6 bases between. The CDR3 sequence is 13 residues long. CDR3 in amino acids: CASRPDSNQPQHF. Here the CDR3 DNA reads TGTGCCAGCAGGCCAGATAGCAATCAGCCCCAGCATTTT. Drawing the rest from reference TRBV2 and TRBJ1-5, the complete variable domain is EPEVTQTPSHQVTQMGQEVILRCVPISNHLYFYWYRQILGQKVEFLVSFYNNEISEKSEIFDDQFSVERPDGSNFTLKIRSTKLEDSAMYFCASRPDSNQPQHFGDGTRLSIL.

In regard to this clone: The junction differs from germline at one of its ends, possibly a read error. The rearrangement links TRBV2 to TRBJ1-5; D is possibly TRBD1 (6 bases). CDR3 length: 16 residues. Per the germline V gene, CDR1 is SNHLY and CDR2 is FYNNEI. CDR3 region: CASSEALANTGQGKDF. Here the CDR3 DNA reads TGTGCCAGCAGTGAAGCTCTCGCGAACACAGGGCAGGGGAAGGATTTT.